This T cell receptor beta chain appears in the sequencing data of a study of CD8+ T cells in alopecia areata. For the study at large: Tofacitinib was taken orally by treated patients, and the dose was 5 to 10 mg twice daily. Study-wide findings and caveats: Scalp sample sequencing also detects resident alphabeta T cells of normal skin. Tofacitinib delivered significant drops in scalp clonality and in expanded CD8+ clones among the top 100.

With respect to this clone: Its target is unknown.

It was cDNA, reverse transcribed from extracted RNA, that served as the sequencing template. TCRdb's copy holds only in-frame clones and misses some; the assay was immunoSEQ multiplex PCR. Of roughly 220,000 clones listed, over 60% are singletons. Treatment reported: oral pan-JAK inhibitor, 5-10 mg twice daily. Individuals with alopecia areata gave both lesional scalp punch biopsies and peripheral blood for collection. V lost 0 bases and J lost 6, with 11 bases in between. The CDR3 sequence is 14 residues long. CDR1 is MGHRA and CDR2 is YSYEKL in the germline V gene. Source: CD4+ T cells sorted from blood, taken between weeks 44 and 45, from a patient treated with tofacitinib. The TCR originated in a human donor with alopecia areata. V is TRBV4-1 and J is TRBJ1-1; D possibly corresponds to TRBD1 (6 bases). CDR3 region: CASSQDFGGSEAFF. CDR3 in DNA: TGCGCCAGCAGCCAAGATTTCGGGGGCTCTGAAGCTTTCTTT.